The rows below give T cell receptor beta chains drawn from one sample of a study of T cell responses to AZD1222 COVID-19 vaccine. Only in-frame clones appear in the TCRdb table, and some are missing; sequencing was by immunoSEQ multiplex PCR. The top ten hold around 4.9% of the sample, which has 120,000 to 150,000 clones, 80% to 90% seen once. Material: peripheral blood, obtained on day 0 of AZD1222 vaccination. These receptors came from an adult in good health. The CDR3 runs from the conserved cysteine through the conserved F or W. The D gene is left open where the match is weak. Only part of the rows carry a size: once, few, many, or a class if the clone is expanded.

TRBD1 | TRBJ2-1 | once | TRBV7-3 | CASSSNPGQGSTYNEQFF | TGTGCCAGCAGCTCGAATCCGGGACAGGGATCAACCTACAATGAGCAGTTCTTC
TRBD1 | TRBJ1-2 | . | TRBV5-1 | CASSGTGGGGGYTF | TGCGCCAGCAGCGGGACAGGGGGTGGAGGCGGCTACACCTTC
TRBD1 | TRBJ1-6 | . | TRBV5-6 | CASSVTGWKDSPLHF | TGTGCCAGCAGCGTGACAGGGTGGAAGGATTCACCCCTCCACTTT
TRBD1 | TRBJ1-2 | . | TRBV6-5 | CASVVQGITYGYTF | TGTGCCAGCGTGGTACAGGGGATTACCTATGGCTACACCTTC
TRBD1 | TRBJ1-3 | . | TRBV7-6 | CASSLAPSTGGAENTIYF | TGTGCCAGCAGCTTAGCGCCCTCTACAGGGGGCGCAGAAAACACCATATATTTT
TRBD1 | TRBJ1-2 | . | TRBV30 | CAWSRRDRDYLGYGYTF | TGTGCCTGGAGTCGCCGGGACAGGGATTATCTCGGCTATGGCTACACCTTC
. | TRBJ1-1 | . | TRBV7-2 | CASSLVVGQRNTEAFF | TGTGCCAGCAGCTTAGTCGTCGGGCAGAGGAACACTGAAGCTTTCTTT
. | TRBJ2-7 | . | TRBV27 | CASSLVVGLSYEQYF | TGTGCCAGCAGTTTAGTTGTCGGCTTAAGCTACGAGCAGTACTTC
. | TRBJ1-4 | . | TRBV28 | CASKGLSEKLFF | TGTGCCAGCAAGGGTCTGAGTGAAAAACTGTTTTTT
. | TRBJ1-2 | once | TRBV6-2/TRBV6-3 | CASSYSAGNYGYTF | TGTGCCAGCAGTTACTCGGCAGGTAACTATGGCTACACCTTC
TRBD1 | TRBJ2-1 | . | TRBV5-6 | CASSLRWRDRENNEQFF | TGTGCCAGCAGCTTGAGATGGCGGGACAGGGAGAACAATGAGCAGTTCTTC
. | TRBJ1-4 | . | TRBV9 | CASSVVAGPMEKLFF | TGTGCCAGCAGCGTAGTGGCAGGGCCTATGGAAAAACTGTTTTTT
. | TRBJ2-7 | . | TRBV24-1 | CATSDSAESSYEQYF | TGTGCCACCAGTGATTCGGCGGAAAGCTCCTACGAGCAGTACTTC
. | TRBJ1-6 | . | TRBV5-1 | CASSWDGNSPLHF | TGCGCCAGCAGCTGGGACGGGAATTCACCCCTCCACTTT
. | TRBJ2-7 | . | TRBV7-6 | CASSLSAGREQYF | TGTGCCAGCAGCCTATCAGCTGGCCGCGAGCAGTACTTC
. | TRBJ2-1 | . | TRBV19 | CASSILGTEYNEQFF | TGTGCCAGTAGTATACTAGGGACTGAATACAATGAGCAGTTCTTC
TRBD1 | TRBJ2-1 | few | TRBV2 | CASTRDSSYNEQFF | TGTGCCAGCACCCGGGACAGCTCCTACAATGAGCAGTTCTTC
. | TRBJ1-6 | . | TRBV5-5 | CASSLVARSSYNSPLHF | TGTGCCAGCAGCTTGGTAGCCAGGAGCTCCTATAATTCACCCCTCCACTTT
. | TRBJ1-5 | . | TRBV6-2/TRBV6-3 | CASSYAGYQPQHF | TGTGCCAGCAGTTACGCGGGGTATCAGCCCCAGCATTTT
. | TRBJ2-7 | . | TRBV6-2/TRBV6-3 | CASSSDRKPPYEQYF | TGTGCCAGCAGCTCGGACAGAAAGCCTCCCTACGAGCAGTACTTC
TRBD2 | TRBJ2-2 | . | TRBV3-1/TRBV3-2 | CASSPTRTSNTGELFF | TGTGCCAGCAGCCCCACACGGACTAGTAACACCGGGGAGCTGTTTTTT
. | TRBJ1-1 | few | TRBV2 | CASSELLSSEAFF | TGTGCCAGCAGTGAACTTTTGTCGAGTGAAGCTTTCTTT
TRBD1 | TRBJ2-7 | . | TRBV19 | CASSPRTGGRYEQYF | TGTGCCAGTAGCCCTAGGACAGGGGGCAGGTACGAGCAGTACTTC
TRBD2 | TRBJ2-1 | once | TRBV5-4 | CASSPLASGGRDEQFF | TGTGCCAGCAGCCCTCTTGCTAGCGGGGGGAGGGATGAGCAGTTCTTC
TRBD2 | TRBJ2-3 | . | TRBV29-1 | CSVEEHGGATDTQYF | TGCAGCGTTGAGGAGCACGGGGGGGCCACAGATACGCAGTATTTT
TRBD1 | TRBJ2-7 | . | TRBV13 | CASSPRQGTYEQYF | TGTGCCAGCAGCCCCCGACAGGGAACTTACGAGCAGTACTTC
TRBD2 | TRBJ2-1 | . | TRBV7-9 | CASSFGLAGDGNEQFF | TGTGCCAGCAGCTTTGGTCTAGCGGGAGATGGCAATGAGCAGTTCTTC
TRBD1 | TRBJ1-1 | . | TRBV6-5 | CASSYSDRAAREAFF | TGTGCCAGCAGTTACTCCGACAGGGCCGCCCGTGAAGCTTTCTTT
TRBD2 | TRBJ2-7 | medium-sized | TRBV6-5 | CASPGLADSDEQYF | TGTGCCAGCCCTGGACTAGCGGACTCCGACGAGCAGTACTTC
TRBD1 | TRBJ1-5 | once | TRBV10-3 | CAISQDRGGQPQHF | TGTGCCATCAGTCAGGACAGGGGTGGCCAGCCCCAGCATTTT
. | TRBJ1-4 | . | TRBV5-5 | CASSFGTSNEKLFF | TGTGCCAGCAGCTTCGGGACATCTAATGAAAAACTGTTTTTT
TRBD1 | TRBJ1-2 | once | TRBV6-1 | CASSEVAGGARGYTF | TGTGCCAGCAGTGAAGTGGCAGGGGGCGCGAGGGGCTACACCTTC
. | TRBJ1-2 | . | TRBV5-1 | CASSFGQTNYGYTF | TGCGCCAGCAGCTTCGGACAGACTAACTATGGCTACACCTTC
. | TRBJ1-1 | . | TRBV9 | CASSVVPTGGWSEAFF | TGTGCCAGCAGCGTAGTGCCAACCGGCGGGTGGTCTGAAGCTTTCTTT
. | TRBJ1-4 | . | TRBV7-6 | CASSWGAGGNNEKLFF | TGTGCCAGCAGCTGGGGAGCGGGGGGGAATAATGAAAAACTGTTTTTT
. | TRBJ2-1 | . | TRBV6-4 | CASSPRLAPYNEQFF | TGTGCCAGCAGTCCGCGGCTAGCTCCCTACAATGAGCAGTTCTTC
TRBD2 | TRBJ2-7 | . | TRBV28 | CASSSSSSGRRSAQYF | TGTGCCAGCAGTTCATCATCTAGCGGGAGGAGAAGCGCGCAGTACTTC
TRBD1 | TRBJ1-1 | . | TRBV6-5 | CASSRDRAGYTEAFF | TGTGCCAGCAGTCGGGACAGGGCGGGATACACTGAAGCTTTCTTT
. | TRBJ1-3 | . | TRBV6-5 | CASRRDAIGNTIYF | TGTGCCAGCAGGAGGGATGCCATTGGAAACACCATATATTTT
TRBD2 | TRBJ2-3 | few | TRBV4-3 | CASSQGLAGRVPQYF | TGCGCCAGCAGCCAAGGACTAGCGGGACGTGTGCCGCAGTATTTT
TRBD1 | TRBJ1-2 | . | TRBV6-1 | CASSELDRGIYGYTF | TGTGCCAGCAGTGAACTTGACAGGGGGATCTATGGCTACACCTTC
. | TRBJ1-2 | . | TRBV5-1 | CASSLADRASNGYTF | TGCGCCAGCAGCTTGGCTGATAGGGCCAGCAATGGCTACACCTTC
. | TRBJ2-1 | . | TRBV27 | CASSLSSYNEQFF | TGTGCCAGCAGCCTGAGCTCCTACAATGAGCAGTTCTTC
TRBD1 | TRBJ2-2 | . | TRBV2 | CASSSQGAHTGELFF | TGTGCCAGCAGTTCGCAGGGGGCGCACACCGGGGAGCTGTTTTTT
. | TRBJ1-1 | . | TRBV19 | CASSIITLGATEAFF | TGTGCCAGTAGTATAATAACCCTAGGGGCCACTGAAGCTTTCTTT
TRBD1 | TRBJ2-5 | . | TRBV9 | CASSVAPGGQETQYF | TGTGCCAGCAGCGTAGCGCCAGGGGGCCAAGAGACCCAGTACTTC
. | TRBJ2-7 | . | TRBV28 | CASSTGRVRSYYEQYF | TGTGCCAGCAGCACGGGCCGGGTACGGTCCTACTACGAGCAGTACTTC
. | TRBJ2-4 | . | TRBV5-1 | CASSQGVSSGLLAKNIQYF | TGCGCCAGCAGCCAGGGGGTCTCTAGCGGATTACTAGCCAAAAACATTCAGTACTTC
. | TRBJ1-3 | . | TRBV2 | CASSLRAGSGNTIYF | TGTGCCAGCAGTCTCCGGGCAGGCTCTGGAAACACCATATATTTT
. | TRBJ2-2 | . | TRBV9 | CASSPPGGGHTGELFF | TGTGCCAGCAGCCCCCCCGGAGGGGGCCACACCGGGGAGCTGTTTTTT
TRBD2 | TRBJ2-7 | . | TRBV19 | CARRVRLAVYEQYF | TGTGCCAGACGCGTCAGACTAGCAGTATACGAGCAGTACTTC
. | TRBJ1-1 | . | TRBV6-1 | CASSEVLNTEAFF | TGTGCCAGCAGTGAAGTTTTGAACACTGAAGCTTTCTTT
TRBD1 | TRBJ1-6 | once | TRBV6-5 | CASRRSGTANSPLHF | TGTGCCAGCAGAAGGTCCGGGACAGCAAACTCACCCCTCCACTTT
TRBD1 | TRBJ1-2 | . | TRBV5-1 | CASSSRDRQNYGYTF | TGCGCCAGCAGCTCCCGGGACAGACAAAACTATGGCTACACCTTC
. | TRBJ2-7 | . | TRBV6-2/TRBV6-3 | CASSGQLYYEQYF | TGTGCCAGCAGCGGACAGTTATACTACGAGCAGTACTTC
. | TRBJ2-1 | . | TRBV7-2 | CASRSRVYEQFF | TGTGCCAGCAGGTCCAGGGTTTATGAGCAGTTCTTC
TRBD2 | TRBJ2-5 | . | TRBV24-1 | CATSDPRAGGPETQYF | TGTGCCACCAGTGACCCTCGAGCGGGAGGTCCAGAGACCCAGTACTTC
. | TRBJ2-1 | . | TRBV7-3 | CASSLTRNEQFF | TGTGCCAGCAGCTTAACAAGGAATGAGCAGTTCTTC
TRBD1 | TRBJ1-2 | . | TRBV5-1 | CASSYSTGGSPNYGYTF | TGCGCCAGCAGCTATAGCACAGGGGGCTCCCCCAACTATGGCTACACCTTC